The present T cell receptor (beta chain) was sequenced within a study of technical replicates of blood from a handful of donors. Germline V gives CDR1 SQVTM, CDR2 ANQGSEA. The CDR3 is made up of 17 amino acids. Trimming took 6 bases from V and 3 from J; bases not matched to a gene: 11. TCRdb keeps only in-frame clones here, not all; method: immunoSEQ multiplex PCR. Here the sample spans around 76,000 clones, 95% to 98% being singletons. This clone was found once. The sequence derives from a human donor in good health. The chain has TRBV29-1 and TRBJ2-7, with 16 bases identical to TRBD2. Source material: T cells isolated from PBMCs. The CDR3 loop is CSVRLGLAGGPNYEQYF. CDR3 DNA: TGCAGCGTGCGTCTGGGACTAGCGGGAGGGCCGAACTACGAGCAGTACTTC.